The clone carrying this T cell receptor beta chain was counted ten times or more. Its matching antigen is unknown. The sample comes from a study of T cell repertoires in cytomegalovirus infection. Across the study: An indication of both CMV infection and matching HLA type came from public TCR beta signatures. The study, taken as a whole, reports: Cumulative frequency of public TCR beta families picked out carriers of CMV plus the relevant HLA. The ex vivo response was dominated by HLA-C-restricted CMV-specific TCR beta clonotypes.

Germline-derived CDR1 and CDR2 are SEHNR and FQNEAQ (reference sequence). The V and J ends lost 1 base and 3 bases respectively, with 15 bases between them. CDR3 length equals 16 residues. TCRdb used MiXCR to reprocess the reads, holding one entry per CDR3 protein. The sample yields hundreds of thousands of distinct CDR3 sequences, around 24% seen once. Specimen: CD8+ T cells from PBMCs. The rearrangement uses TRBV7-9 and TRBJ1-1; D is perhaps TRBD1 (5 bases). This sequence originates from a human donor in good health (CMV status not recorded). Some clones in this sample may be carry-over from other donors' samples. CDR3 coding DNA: TGTGCCAGCAGCTTAGGGGCAATGGGGCGAGACACTGAAGCTTTCTTT. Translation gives CASSLGAMGRDTEAFF. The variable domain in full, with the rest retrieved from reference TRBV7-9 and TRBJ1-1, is DTGVSQNPRHKITKRGQNVTFRCDPISEHNRLYWYRQTLGQGPEFLTYFQNEAQLEKSRLLSDRFSAERPKGSFSTLEIQRTEQGDSAMYLCASSLGAMGRDTEAFFGQGTRLTVV.